One and the same sample provided the 16 T cell receptor beta chains below, sequenced in a study of CD49a tissue-resident CD8 T cells in human skin (dated by TCRdb to about 2017). The library was prepared using the immunoSEQ multiplex PCR assay. Held by TCRdb, this immuneACCESS table contains in-frame sequences only and omits some clones. Under half of the omission traces to an unresolved V gene where checked; the cause of the rest is unknown. Counted in this sample were over a thousand clones; less than 80% of them appeared once. The leading ten clones occupy roughly 30% of the sample. The sequencing sample was made of CLA- CD8+ effector memory T cells sorted from blood. These receptors all come from a human donor in good health.

This chain uses TRBV6-5 with TRBJ2-1; perhaps TRBD1 as D (5 bases). Trimming cost V 9 bases and J 4 bases, with 13 bases left between them. The CDR3 covers 13 residues. The V gene's germline CDR1 is MNHEY and CDR2 SVGAGI. The CDR3 region has the DNA TGTGCCAGTTCCCAAGGGGAATACAATGAGCAGTTCTTC. As protein: CASSQGEYNEQFF.

This sequence joins TRBV6-4 and TRBJ2-3; possible D gene TRBD2, 6 bases. The CDR3 contains 15 residues. The ends were cut back, 2 bases at V and 0 bases at J, with 9 bases in the middle. Germline CDR1 and CDR2: MRHNA and SNTAGT. The CDR3 is CASSDVAASTDTQYF. CDR3 in DNA: TGTGCCAGCAGTGACGTAGCGGCTAGCACAGATACGCAGTATTTT.

This clone was recorded once. The V gene is TRBV28, the J gene TRBJ2-3, with 11 positions matching TRBD2. This CDR3 has 17 residues. J lost 2 bases, V lost 4 bases, and 8 bases had no gene match. Germline V lookup: CDR1 MDHEN, CDR2 SYDVKM. The CDR3 nucleotides are TGTGCCAGCAGTTCGGCTAGCGGGAGGCGATACACAGATACGCAGTATTTT. The encoded protein is CASSSASGRRYTDTQYF.

By share of the sample, this clone is large (0.1 to 1%). V is TRBV6-1 and J is TRBJ1-1, with D possibly TRBD1 on 5 matching bases. This CDR3 contains 13 residues. Per the germline V gene, CDR1 is MNHNS and CDR2 is SASEGT. Trimming took 3 bases from V and 7 from J, leaving 12 bases between them. In DNA, the CDR3 is TGTGCCAGCAGTGAGGCTGAAACAGGTGAAGCTTTCTTT. Its translation is CASSEAETGEAFF.

The chain has TRBV5-1 and TRBJ1-2; D not certain. The CDR3 runs to 13 residues. Germline lookup yields CDR1 SGHRS and CDR2 YFSETQ. The germline V and J ends were trimmed by 4 bases and 8 bases, with 15 bases remaining between them. CDR3 region: CASSAEVPEGYTF. In DNA, the CDR3 is TGCGCCAGCAGCGCCGAGGTCCCGGAGGGCTACACCTTC.

For the CDR3, the DNA is TGTGCCAGCAGTGGACAAGCGGGAAGCACAGATACGCAGTATTTT. It is translated as CASSGQAGSTDTQYF. V gene TRBV6-1 combines with J gene TRBJ2-3; the match to TRBD2 covers 7 bases. CDR1 and CDR2 from the germline V gene are MNHNS and SASEGT. The CDR3 has 15 residues. V shed 4 bases, J shed 0 bases, and the junction held 4 bases outside the gene matches.

The V gene is TRBV19, the J gene TRBJ2-5; D possibly corresponds to TRBD1 (5 bases). V shed 2 bases and J shed 4 bases, with 14 bases lying between them. This CDR3 has 15 residues. Germline values: CDR1 LNHDA, CDR2 SQIVND (reference sequence). DNA of the CDR3: TGTGCCAGTAGTATACACCAGGGAAGGAGAGAGACCCAGTACTTC. Amino acids: CASSIHQGRRETQYF.

The chain has TRBV10-2 and TRBJ2-6; D gene ambiguous. Germline CDR1 WSHSY, CDR2 SAAADI. V lost 0 bases and J lost 0, with 9 bases in between. The CDR3 has 17 residues. The CDR3 DNA is TGCGCCAGCAGTGAGTCGGAGTCGTACTCTGGGGCCAACGTCCTGACTTTC. Residues: CASSESESYSGANVLTF.

This clone was recorded only once. The genes are TRBV6-1 and TRBJ2-1; 7 positions match TRBD1. The CDR3 has 14 residues. Germline CDR1 and CDR2: MNHNS and SASEGT. The junction had 6 bases not matched to a gene; V was cut back by 6 bases and J by 4 bases. CDR3 in amino acids: CASRQGDGYNEQFF. DNA for the CDR3: TGTGCCAGCAGGCAGGGGGACGGTTACAATGAGCAGTTCTTC.

This clone was detected only a few times. Germline and junction disagree at one end, which may indicate a read error. The genes are TRBV13 and TRBJ2-2; 10 positions match TRBD2. CDR3 length: 16 amino acids. In germline, CDR1 is PRHDT, CDR2 FYEKMQ (reference sequence). The CDR3, as DNA: TGTGCCAGCAGCCTAGGACTAGCGGTGAACACCGGGGAGCTGTTTTTT. This gives the protein CASSLGLAVNTGELFF.

V gene TRBV6-5 combines with J gene TRBJ1-5; D remains ambiguous. Germline CDR1 reads MNHEY; CDR2 reads SVGAGI. Trimming removed 3 bases at V and 4 bases at J, with 4 bases between. This CDR3 region has 12 residues. As DNA, the CDR3 is TGTGCCAGCAGTTATCTGAATCAGCCCCAGCATTTT. Its protein product is CASSYLNQPQHF.

The genes are TRBV7-9 and TRBJ2-7; 7 positions agree with TRBD1. V gave up 0 bases and J gave up 1 base; unmatched junction bases: 6. CDR1 and CDR2 from the germline V gene are SEHNR and FQNEAQ (reference sequence). This CDR3 has 16 residues. As DNA, the CDR3 is TGTGCCAGCAGCTTAGCCCGGGACAGCAATTCCTACGAGCAGTACTTC. Its protein is CASSLARDSNSYEQYF. The variable domain in full, completed from reference TRBV7-9 and TRBJ2-7, reads DTGVSQNPRHKITKRGQNVTFRCDPISEHNRLYWYRQTLGQGPEFLTYFQNEAQLEKSRLLSDRFSAERPKGSFSTLEIQRTEQGDSAMYLCASSLARDSNSYEQYFGPGTRLTVT.

This clone was recorded once. The chain uses TRBV6-1 and TRBJ2-2, with 9 bases that match TRBD1. The CDR3 is 14 residues long. V gave up 6 bases and J gave up 3 bases; unmatched junction bases: 2. CDR1 and CDR2 (germline): MNHNS, SASEGT. CDR3 sequence (DNA): TGTGCCAGCAGCCGGACAGGGGACACCGGGGAGCTGTTTTTT. Residues: CASSRTGDTGELFF.

The V gene is TRBV6-1, the J gene TRBJ2-7; 10 bases align to TRBD2. The CDR3 sequence is 15 residues long. Germline loops: CDR1 MNHNS, CDR2 SASEGT. V lost 7 bases and J lost 3; bases outside the gene matches: 9. As DNA, the CDR3 is TGTGCCAGCAAGACTCTAGCGGGAGATAACTACGAGCAGTACTTC. Its protein is CASKTLAGDNYEQYF.

The chain employs TRBV6-1 and TRBJ2-7, with D uncertain. Germline CDR1 and CDR2: MNHNS and SASEGT. Trimming stripped 2 bases from V and 0 bases from J, with 14 bases between. CDR3 length: 16 amino acids. The CDR3 nucleotides are TGTGCCAGCAGTGAATCGTGCGGAGCCTGCTCCTACGAGCAGTACTTC. This gives the protein CASSESCGACSYEQYF.

The genes are TRBV28 and TRBJ1-3; D ambiguous. The CDR3 covers 13 residues. In germline, CDR1 is MDHEN, CDR2 SYDVKM. The ends were cut back, 5 bases at V and 2 bases at J, with 7 bases in the middle. CDR3 loop: CASSPTAGNTIYF. The CDR3 DNA follows: TGTGCCAGCAGTCCTACAGCTGGAAACACCATATATTTT.